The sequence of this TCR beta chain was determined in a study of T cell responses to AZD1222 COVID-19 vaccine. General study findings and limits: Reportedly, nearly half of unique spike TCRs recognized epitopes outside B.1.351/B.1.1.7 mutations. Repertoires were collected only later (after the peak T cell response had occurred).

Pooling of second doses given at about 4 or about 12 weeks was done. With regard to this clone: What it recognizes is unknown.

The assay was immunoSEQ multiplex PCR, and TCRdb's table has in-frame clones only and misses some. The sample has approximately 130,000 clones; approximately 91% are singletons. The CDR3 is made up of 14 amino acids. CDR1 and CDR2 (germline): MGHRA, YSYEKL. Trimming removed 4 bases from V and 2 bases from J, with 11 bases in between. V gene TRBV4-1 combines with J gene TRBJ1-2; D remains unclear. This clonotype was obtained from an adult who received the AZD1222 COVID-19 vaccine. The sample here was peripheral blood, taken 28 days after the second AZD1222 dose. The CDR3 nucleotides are TGCGCCAGCAGCCCCCTAGGAGGAAACTATGGCTACACCTTC. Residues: CASSPLGGNYGYTF.